This T cell receptor beta chain was identified in a study of shared clonotypes between healthy human individuals. Overall study results and limits: Rarefaction demonstrated incomplete sorted-subset sequencing despite large depth.

As concerns this clone: No antigen is known for it.

The donors, healthy adults who were HIV-negative, had experienced no recent acute infections or vaccinations. Germline V gene data show CDR1 as MGHRA and CDR2 as YSYEKL. There are 16 residues in the CDR3. V was trimmed by 1 base and J by 4 bases, leaving 14 bases between them. Tens of thousands of T cell genomes (around 190 ng DNA) went into each sorted-subset replicate. Clones were sequenced by immunoSEQ multiplex PCR, and TCRdb holds only the in-frame ones, with some missing. The sample carries some 660,000 clones, more than 70% recorded once. Sequenced: memory CD4+ T cells sorted from blood. Subset given: CD45RA-negative fraction. This TCR was recovered from a woman under 40 in good health. This chain links TRBV4-1 with TRBJ2-1; D gene uncertain. CDR3 region: CASSQGTHEAYNEQFF. The CDR3 coding sequence is TGCGCCAGCAGCCAAGGTACGCACGAGGCATACAATGAGCAGTTCTTC.